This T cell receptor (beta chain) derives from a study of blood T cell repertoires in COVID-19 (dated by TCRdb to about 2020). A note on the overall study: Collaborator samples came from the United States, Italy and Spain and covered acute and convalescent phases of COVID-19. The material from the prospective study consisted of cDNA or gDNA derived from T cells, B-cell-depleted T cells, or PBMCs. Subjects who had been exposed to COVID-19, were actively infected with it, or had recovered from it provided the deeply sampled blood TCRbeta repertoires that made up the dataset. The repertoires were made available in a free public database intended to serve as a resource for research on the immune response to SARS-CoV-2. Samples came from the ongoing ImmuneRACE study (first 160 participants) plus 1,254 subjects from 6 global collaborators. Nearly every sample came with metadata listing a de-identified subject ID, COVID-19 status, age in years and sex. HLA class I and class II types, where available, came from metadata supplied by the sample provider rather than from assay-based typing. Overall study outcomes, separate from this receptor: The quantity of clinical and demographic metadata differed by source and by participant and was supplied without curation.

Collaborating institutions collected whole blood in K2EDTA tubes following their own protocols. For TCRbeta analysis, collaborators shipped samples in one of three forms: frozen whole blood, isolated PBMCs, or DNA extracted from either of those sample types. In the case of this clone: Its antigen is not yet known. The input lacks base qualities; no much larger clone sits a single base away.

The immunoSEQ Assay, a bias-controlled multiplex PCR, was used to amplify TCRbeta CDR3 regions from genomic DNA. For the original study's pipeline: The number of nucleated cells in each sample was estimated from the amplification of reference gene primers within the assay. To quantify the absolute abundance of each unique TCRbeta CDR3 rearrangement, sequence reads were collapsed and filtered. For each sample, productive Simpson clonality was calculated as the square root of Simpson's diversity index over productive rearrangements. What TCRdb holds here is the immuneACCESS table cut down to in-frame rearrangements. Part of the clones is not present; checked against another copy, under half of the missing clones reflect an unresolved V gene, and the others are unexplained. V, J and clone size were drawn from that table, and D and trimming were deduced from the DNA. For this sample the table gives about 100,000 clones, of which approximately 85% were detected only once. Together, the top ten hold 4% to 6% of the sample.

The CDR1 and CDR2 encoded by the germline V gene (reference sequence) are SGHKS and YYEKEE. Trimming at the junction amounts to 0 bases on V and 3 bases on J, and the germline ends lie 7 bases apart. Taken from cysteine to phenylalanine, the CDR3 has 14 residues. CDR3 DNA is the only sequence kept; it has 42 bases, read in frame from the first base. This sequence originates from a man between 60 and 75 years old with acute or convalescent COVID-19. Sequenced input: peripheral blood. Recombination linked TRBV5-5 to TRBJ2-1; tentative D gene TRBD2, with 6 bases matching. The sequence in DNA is TGTGCCAGCAGCTTGGTCGGGGGCTACAATGAGCAGTTCTTC. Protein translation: CASSLVGGYNEQFF.